Shown below are 7 T cell receptor beta chains from a single sample sequenced in a study. In TCRdb, the RT-PCR reads were re-called with MiXCR into one record per CDR3 protein. Of 550,000 to 750,000 distinct CDR3 sequences listed, over 12% are singletons. The specimen was memory CD4+ T cells from blood. Receptors were obtained from a female donor in good health, serving as a healthy control.

The chain is built from TRBV7-9 and TRBJ1-1; D is possibly TRBD1 (6 bases). Germline CDR1 SEHNR, CDR2 FQNEAQ (reference sequence). V dropped 1 base and J dropped 3 bases, with 15 bases sitting between them. The CDR3 runs 16 residues. The DNA for the CDR3 is TGTGCCAGCAGCTTAGGGTCCAGGAGGGGGGACACTGAAGCTTTCTTT. This codes for CASSLGSRRGDTEAFF.

This clonotype was observed a handful of times. V and J are TRBV7-2 and TRBJ2-3, with a possible D match to TRBD2 (5 bases). Between the trimmed V and J ends, which lost 1 base and 2 bases, there was a span of 16 bases. The germline gives CDR1 SGHTA, CDR2 FQGNSA. The CDR3 sequence is 17 residues long. This CDR3 reads CASSLGRTRHSTDTQYF. As DNA, the CDR3 is TGTGCCAGCAGCTTAGGGCGGACTCGACACTCCACAGATACGCAGTATTTT.

This rearrangement joins TRBV24-1 to TRBJ2-1; 12 nucleotides agree with TRBD1. The CDR3 totals 14 residues. CDR1 is KGHDR and CDR2 is SFDVKD in the germline V gene. V gave up 9 bases and J gave up 8 bases; unmatched junction bases: 7. For the CDR3, the DNA is TGTGCCACCGCAGGGACAGGGGGCAATGATGAGCAGTTCTTC. Residues: CATAGTGGNDEQFF.

This clonotype has only a few counts. The V gene is TRBV7-9, the J gene TRBJ2-7, with 9 bases identical to TRBD1. With 1 base clipped from V and 8 bases from J, the junction kept 3 bases outside the gene matches. Germline V gene data show CDR1 as SEHNR and CDR2 as FQNEAQ (reference sequence). This CDR3 is built from 13 residues. The CDR3 sequence is CASSLGGQGQQYF. CDR3 nucleotides: TGTGCCAGCAGCTTAGGGGGACAGGGTCAGCAGTACTTC. The full variable domain, rest sourced from reference TRBV7-9 and TRBJ2-7, is DTGVSQNPRHKITKRGQNVTFRCDPISEHNRLYWYRQTLGQGPEFLTYFQNEAQLEKSRLLSDRFSAERPKGSFSTLEIQRTEQGDSAMYLCASSLGGQGQQYFGPGTRLTVT.

The chain uses TRBV9 and TRBJ2-5, with 7 bases lining up with TRBD1. After removal of 3 bases from V and 3 bases from J, the junction contained 5 bases not matched to a gene. Germline loops: CDR1 SGDLS, CDR2 YYNGEE. This CDR3 has 14 amino acids. For the CDR3, the DNA is TGTGCCAGCAGCGACCCGGGACAGAAAGAGACCCAGTACTTC. Translation gives CASSDPGQKETQYF. Full variable domain (rest looked up from reference TRBV9 and TRBJ2-5): DSGVTQTPKHLITATGQRVTLRCSPRSGDLSVYWYQQSLDQGLQFLIQYYNGEERAKGNILERFSAQQFPDLHSELNLSSLELGDSALYFCASSDPGQKETQYFGPGTRLLVL.

This chain uses TRBV11-2 with TRBJ2-1; D is ambiguous. Deletions cut 1 base from V and 12 bases from J, with 7 bases between. In germline, CDR1 is SGHAT, CDR2 FQNNGV. This CDR3 has 11 amino acids. The CDR3 DNA is TGTGCCAGCAGCTTAGCCGTACGGCAGTTCTTC. Translation: CASSLAVRQFF.

The rearrangement uses TRBV29-1 and TRBJ1-2, with TRBD1 as a possible D gene (5 bases). V lost 7 bases to trimming and J lost 3 bases, with 15 bases between them. The CDR3 runs 13 residues. The germline gives CDR1 SQVTM, CDR2 ANQGSEA. CDR3 protein: CSAGVGGDYGYTF. In DNA form, the CDR3 reads TGCAGCGCTGGAGTTGGGGGGGACTATGGCTACACCTTC. Variable domain in full (rest from reference TRBV29-1 and TRBJ1-2): SAVISQKPSRDICQRGTSLTIQCQVDSQVTMMFWYRQQPGQSLTLIATANQGSEATYESGFVIDKFPISRPNLTFSTLTVSNMSPEDSSIYLCSAGVGGDYGYTFGSGTRLTVV.